The 10 T cell receptor beta chains reported below all come from one sample, sequenced in a study of cytomegalovirus exposure and HLA in healthy donors. Primers for the PCR totalled 60 Vbeta and 13 Jbeta. Profiled with immunoSEQ multiplex PCR; TCRdb holds only in-frame clones, not every one. The data hold 60,000 or so clones, with about 89% observed a single time. The sequenced material came from PBMCs. The receptors shown here come from a man aged 25-45 years in good health and CMV-seropositive.

The gene calls are TRBV5-4 and TRBJ1-1, with a weak D call TRBD1 (5 bases). CDR1 and CDR2 (germline): SGHNT, YYREEE (reference sequence). The CDR3 is 14 amino acids. Deletions cut 4 bases from V and 4 bases from J, with 14 bases between. CDR3 bases: TGTGCCAGCAGCGCTACAGGAATGATCACTGAAGCTTTCTTT. This translates into CASSATGMITEAFF.

The chain links TRBV6-6 to TRBJ2-7, with 8 bases aligning to TRBD1. Unmatched junction bases numbered 10, after V lost 5 bases and J lost 1 base. The CDR3 loop spans 16 amino acids. Germline CDR1 and CDR2: MNHNY and SVGAGI (reference sequence). The CDR3 here is CASSPKGTGLSYEQYF. The CDR3 DNA sequence: TGTGCCAGCAGTCCAAAAGGGACAGGCCTTTCCTACGAGCAGTACTTC.

The rearrangement uses TRBV6-9 and TRBJ1-3, with D unresolved. Germline V gives CDR1 MNHGY, CDR2 SVAAGI. V lost 5 bases to trimming and J lost 1 base, with 3 bases between them. The CDR3 covers 12 residues. This CDR3 reads CASSISGNTIYF. Here the CDR3 DNA reads TGTGCCAGCAGTATATCTGGAAACACCATATATTTT.

The table lists this clone with a count of one. This rearrangement joins TRBV19 to TRBJ1-5; 8 bases are shared with TRBD1. The CDR3 extends over 17 amino acids. Per the germline V gene, CDR1 is LNHDA and CDR2 is SQIVND (reference sequence). J was trimmed by 1 base and V by 5 bases; bases with no gene match: 10. In DNA, the CDR3 is TGTGCCAGTAGTGAATATACGACAGGGGTAAGCAATCAGCCCCAGCATTTT. This gives the protein CASSEYTTGVSNQPQHF.

The chain carries TRBV14 and TRBJ2-7, with a possible D match to TRBD1 (6 bases). The CDR3 runs 15 residues. The germline gives CDR1 SGHDN, CDR2 FVKESK. Trimming shortened V by 0 bases and J by 2 bases, and 11 bases separated the two germline ends. CDR3 DNA: TGTGCCAGCAGCCAAGAGGCGACAGGCGCCTACGAGCAGTACTTC. As protein: CASSQEATGAYEQYF.

This clone appeared a single time. The rearrangement uses TRBV4-3 and TRBJ2-7; no clear D. The germline V gene has CDR1 LGHNA and CDR2 YSLEER. The V end lost 0 bases, the J end lost 6 bases, and 15 bases lay between the germline ends. The CDR3 totals 15 residues. The CDR3 nucleotides read TGCGCCAGCAGCCAAGATCCTGGTATTGGCTCCGAGCAGTACTTC. Its protein is CASSQDPGIGSEQYF.

This clone was seen a single time. The chain uses TRBV7-2 and TRBJ2-3, with TRBD2 identical over 12 bases. After removal of 0 bases from V and 5 bases from J, the junction contained 3 bases not matched to a gene. The CDR3 consists of 16 residues. The germline gives CDR1 SGHTA, CDR2 FQGNSA. The CDR3 protein is CASSLAGLAGKDTQYF. In DNA, the CDR3 is TGTGCCAGCAGCTTAGCTGGACTAGCGGGAAAAGATACGCAGTATTTT.

V is TRBV9 and J is TRBJ2-1; 9 bases are a match to TRBD2. Germline CDR1 reads SGDLS; CDR2 reads YYNGEE. The CDR3 loop spans 15 amino acids. Trimming cost V 4 bases and J 0 bases; bases outside gene matches: 2. CDR3 bases: TGTGCCAGCAGCCTTAGCGGGAGCTCCTACAATGAGCAGTTCTTC. The encoded protein is CASSLSGSSYNEQFF.

This clone was observed a few times. Here the CDR3 reads CASSITGNTIYF. The CDR3 DNA reads TGTGCCAGTAGTATCACTGGAAACACCATATATTTT. The chain combines TRBV19 with TRBJ1-3; no clear D. This CDR3 is built from 12 residues. V lost 3 bases to trimming and J lost 2 bases, with 2 bases between them. Per germline, CDR1 LNHDA and CDR2 SQIVND (reference sequence).

The chain uses TRBV7-9 and TRBJ2-1, with 10 positions matching TRBD2. The junction had 6 bases not matched to a gene; V was cut back by 7 bases and J by 3 bases. CDR1 and CDR2 from the germline V gene are SEHNR and FQNEAQ (reference sequence). This CDR3 contains 15 residues. The CDR3 DNA sequence: TGTGCCAGCACCCCTCTAGCGGGAGACTACAATGAGCAGTTCTTC. Amino acid sequence: CASTPLAGDYNEQFF.